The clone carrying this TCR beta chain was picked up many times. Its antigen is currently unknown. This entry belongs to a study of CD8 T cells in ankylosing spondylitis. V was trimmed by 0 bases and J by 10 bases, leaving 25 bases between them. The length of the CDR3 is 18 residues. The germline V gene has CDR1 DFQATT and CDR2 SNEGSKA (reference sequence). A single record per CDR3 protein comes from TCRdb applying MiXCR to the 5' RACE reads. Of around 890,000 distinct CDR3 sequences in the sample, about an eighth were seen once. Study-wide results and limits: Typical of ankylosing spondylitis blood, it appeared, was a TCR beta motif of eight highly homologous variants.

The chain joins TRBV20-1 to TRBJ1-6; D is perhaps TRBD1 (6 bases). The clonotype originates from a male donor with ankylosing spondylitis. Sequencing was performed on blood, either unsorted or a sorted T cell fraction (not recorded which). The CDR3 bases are TGCAGTGCTAGAGAATCCAGGGGCGGCCTGATGAGGGAGTCACCCCTCCACTTT. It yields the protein CSARESRGGLMRESPLHF.